This TCR beta chain was captured in a study of memory CD4+ T cells and cytomegalovirus serostatus. Profiled with immunoSEQ multiplex PCR; TCRdb holds only in-frame clones, not every one. The sample has some 95,000 clones, 80% seen once. Single viable CD3+CD4+CD8-CD45RO+ cells were sorted as the memory CD4+ T cells. This sequence was found in an adult in good health and CMV-seropositive. What was sequenced was memory CD4+ T cells from blood.

The CDR3 spells CASSLASLGEQYF. In DNA form, the CDR3 reads TGTGCCAGCAGTTTGGCCTCCCTAGGCGAGCAGTACTTC. This sequence joins TRBV28 and TRBJ2-7; D not resolved. Germline CDR1 reads MDHEN; CDR2 reads SYDVKM. The V gene lost 3 bases and the J gene lost 6 bases, with 12 bases spanning the gap. The CDR3 is 13 residues long.